These 5 T cell receptor beta chains originate from one sample sequenced in a study of blood T cell repertoires in COVID-19. The table came from immunoSEQ multiplex PCR; TCRdb's copy has only in-frame clones and leaves some out. The data show 200,000 to 250,000 clones, roughly four fifths seen once. The sequenced sample was peripheral blood. The receptors come from a woman aged 60-75 years with acute or convalescent COVID-19.

V gene TRBV6-1 combines with J gene TRBJ1-6; TRBD1 is a possible D gene (6 bases). Germline lookup yields CDR1 MNHNS and CDR2 SASEGT. The CDR3 length is 15 residues. V was shortened by 3 bases and J by 7 bases, with 13 bases between the two germline ends. CDR3 loop: CASSEGAQRNSPLHF. The CDR3 DNA reads as TGTGCCAGCAGTGAGGGGGCGCAGAGGAATTCACCCCTCCACTTT.

V is TRBV2 and J is TRBJ2-5; D possibly corresponds to TRBD1 (6 bases). The length of the CDR3 is 13 residues. V was cut by 6 bases and J by 4 bases, with 12 bases left in between. Germline V gene sequence: CDR1 SNHLY, CDR2 FYNNEI. CDR3 nucleotides: TGTGCCAGCAGGAAGGACAGCGTAGAGACCCAGTACTTC. It specifies CASRKDSVETQYF.

This chain uses TRBV9 with TRBJ2-2, with TRBD2 identical over 11 bases. Germline lookup yields CDR1 SGDLS and CDR2 YYNGEE. The CDR3 is made up of 18 amino acids. J gave up 6 bases and V 0 bases, and 10 bases lay outside the gene matches. The CDR3 DNA is TGTGCCAGCAGCGTAGGTCCTAGCGGGGGGCTCGAGGCCGGGGAGCTGTTTTTT. It is translated as CASSVGPSGGLEAGELFF.

The chain joins TRBV6-6 to TRBJ1-1; tentatively, D is TRBD1 (5 bases). Germline V gives CDR1 MNHNY, CDR2 SVGAGI (reference sequence). V was clipped by 5 bases and J by 1 base, with 20 bases between them. The CDR3 contains 17 residues. The CDR3 sequence: CASSPTWKGAGNTEAFF. The CDR3 DNA sequence: TGTGCCAGCAGTCCAACCTGGAAAGGGGCAGGGAACACTGAAGCTTTCTTT.

The V call is TRBV2, the J call TRBJ1-2; 7 bases map to TRBD1. Germline CDR1 SNHLY, CDR2 FYNNEI. The ends lost 6 bases at V and 6 bases at J; junction bases unmatched: 10. The CDR3 covers 14 residues. CDR3 nucleotides: TGTGCCAGCAGCCGTCCGGGACAGCTAGATGGCTACACCTTC. Protein product: CASSRPGQLDGYTF.